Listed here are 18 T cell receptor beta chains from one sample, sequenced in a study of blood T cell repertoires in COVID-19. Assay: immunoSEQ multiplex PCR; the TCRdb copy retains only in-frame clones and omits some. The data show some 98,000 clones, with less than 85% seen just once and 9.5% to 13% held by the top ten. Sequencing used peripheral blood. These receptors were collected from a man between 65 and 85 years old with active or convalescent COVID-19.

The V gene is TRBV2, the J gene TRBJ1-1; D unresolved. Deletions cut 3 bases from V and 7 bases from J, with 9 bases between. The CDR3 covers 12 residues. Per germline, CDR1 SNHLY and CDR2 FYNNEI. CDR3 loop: CASSEGSREAFF. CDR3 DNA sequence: TGTGCCAGCAGTGAGGGCAGCCGTGAAGCTTTCTTT. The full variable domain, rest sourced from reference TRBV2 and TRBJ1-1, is EPEVTQTPSHQVTQMGQEVILRCVPISNHLYFYWYRQILGQKVEFLVSFYNNEISEKSEIFDDQFSVERPDGSNFTLKIRSTKLEDSAMYFCASSEGSREAFFGQGTRLTVV.

The chain's CDR3 is CASSLVTGRGEKLFF. The DNA of the CDR3 is TGTGCCAGCAGCTTGGTGACAGGTCGGGGCGAAAAACTGTTTTTT. This sequence joins TRBV7-2 and TRBJ1-4; D possibly corresponds to TRBD1 (6 bases). The CDR3 totals 15 residues. Germline V gene lookup returns CDR1 SGHTA and CDR2 FQGNSA. V shed 3 bases and J shed 8 bases, with 16 bases lying between them.

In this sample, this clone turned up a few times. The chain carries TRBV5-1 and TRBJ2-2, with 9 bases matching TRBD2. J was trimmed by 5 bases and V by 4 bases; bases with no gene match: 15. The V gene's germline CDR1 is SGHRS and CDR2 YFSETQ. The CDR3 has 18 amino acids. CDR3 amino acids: CASSPGTAGGPRTGELFF. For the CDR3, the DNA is TGCGCCAGCAGCCCCGGGACAGCGGGGGGCCCGAGGACCGGGGAGCTGTTTTTT.

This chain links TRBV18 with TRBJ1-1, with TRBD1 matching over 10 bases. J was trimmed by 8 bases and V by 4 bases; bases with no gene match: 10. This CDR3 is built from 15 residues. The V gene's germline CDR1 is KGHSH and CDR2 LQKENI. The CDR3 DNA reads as TGTGCCAGCTCACAGGGGACAGGGGCCACTGCGGAAGCTTTCTTT. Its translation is CASSQGTGATAEAFF. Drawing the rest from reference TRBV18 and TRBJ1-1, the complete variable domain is NAGVMQNPRHLVRRRGQEARLRCSPMKGHSHVYWYRQLPEEGLKFMVYLQKENIIDESGMPKERFSAEFPKEGPSILRIQQVVRGDSAAYFCASSQGTGATAEAFFGQGTRLTVV.

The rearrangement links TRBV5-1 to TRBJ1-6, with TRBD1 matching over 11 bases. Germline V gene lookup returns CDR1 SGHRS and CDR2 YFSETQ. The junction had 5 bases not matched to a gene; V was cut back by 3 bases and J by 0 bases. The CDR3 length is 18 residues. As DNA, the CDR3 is TGCGCCAGCAGCTGGGGGACAGGGGGGACCTCCTATAATTCACCCCTCCACTTT. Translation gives CASSWGTGGTSYNSPLHF.

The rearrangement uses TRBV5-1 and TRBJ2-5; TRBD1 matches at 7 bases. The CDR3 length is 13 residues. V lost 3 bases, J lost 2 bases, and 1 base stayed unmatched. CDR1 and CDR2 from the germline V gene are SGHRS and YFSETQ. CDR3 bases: TGCGCCAGCAGCTCGGACAGGCAAGAGACCCAGTACTTC. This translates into CASSSDRQETQYF. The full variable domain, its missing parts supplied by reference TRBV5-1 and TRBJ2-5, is KAGVTQTPRYLIKTRGQQVTLSCSPISGHRSVSWYQQTPGQGLQFLFEYFSETQRNKGNFPGRFSGRQFSNSRSEMNVSTLELGDSALYLCASSSDRQETQYFGPGTRLLVL.

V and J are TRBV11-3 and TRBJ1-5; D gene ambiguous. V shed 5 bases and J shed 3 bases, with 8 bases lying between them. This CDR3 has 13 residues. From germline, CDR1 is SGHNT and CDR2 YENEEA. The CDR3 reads CASSPGYNQPQHF. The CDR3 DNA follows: TGTGCCAGCAGCCCAGGCTACAATCAGCCCCAGCATTTT.

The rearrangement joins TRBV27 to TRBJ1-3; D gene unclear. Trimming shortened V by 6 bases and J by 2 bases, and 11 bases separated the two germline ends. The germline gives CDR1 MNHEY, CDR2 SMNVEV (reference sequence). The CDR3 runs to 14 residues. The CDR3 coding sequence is TGTGCCAGCAGCCCCTACGGGGCTGGAAACACCATATATTTT. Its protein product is CASSPYGAGNTIYF.

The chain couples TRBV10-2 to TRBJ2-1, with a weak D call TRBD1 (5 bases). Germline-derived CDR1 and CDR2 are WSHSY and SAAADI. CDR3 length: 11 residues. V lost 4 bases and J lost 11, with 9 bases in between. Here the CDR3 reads CASSVQAQQFF. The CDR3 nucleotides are TGCGCCAGCAGTGTACAGGCCCAGCAGTTCTTC.

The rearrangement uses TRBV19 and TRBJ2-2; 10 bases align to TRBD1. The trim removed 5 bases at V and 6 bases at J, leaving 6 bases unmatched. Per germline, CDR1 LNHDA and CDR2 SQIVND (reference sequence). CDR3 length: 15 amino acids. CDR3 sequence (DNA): TGTGCCAGTAGTGGGGGGACAGGGGTGTCCGGGGAGCTGTTTTTT. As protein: CASSGGTGVSGELFF.

CDR3 nucleotides: TGCAGCGTTGAACTCGGAGATGAGCAGTTCTTC. Protein sequence: CSVELGDEQFF. This sequence joins TRBV29-1 and TRBJ2-1; D is unclear. Germline values: CDR1 SQVTM, CDR2 ANQGSEA. This CDR3 region has 11 residues. V lost 2 bases and J lost 8, with 7 bases in between.

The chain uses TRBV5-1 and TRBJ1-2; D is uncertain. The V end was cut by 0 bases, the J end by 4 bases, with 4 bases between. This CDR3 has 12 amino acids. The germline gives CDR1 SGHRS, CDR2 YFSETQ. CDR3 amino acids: CASSLDTYGYTF. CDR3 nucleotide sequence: TGCGCCAGCAGCTTGGACACCTATGGCTACACCTTC.

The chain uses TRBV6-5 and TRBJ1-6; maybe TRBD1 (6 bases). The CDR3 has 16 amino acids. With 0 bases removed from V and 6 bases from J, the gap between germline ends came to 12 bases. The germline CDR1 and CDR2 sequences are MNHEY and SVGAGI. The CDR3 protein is CASSYSTRGVNSPLHF. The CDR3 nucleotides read TGTGCCAGCAGTTACTCGACCAGGGGAGTTAATTCACCCCTCCACTTT.

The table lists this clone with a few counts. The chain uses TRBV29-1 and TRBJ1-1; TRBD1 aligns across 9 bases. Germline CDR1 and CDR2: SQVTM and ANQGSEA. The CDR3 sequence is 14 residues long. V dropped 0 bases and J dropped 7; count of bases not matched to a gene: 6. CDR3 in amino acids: CSVEEGDRENEAFF. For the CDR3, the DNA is TGCAGCGTTGAAGAGGGGGACAGGGAAAATGAAGCTTTCTTT.

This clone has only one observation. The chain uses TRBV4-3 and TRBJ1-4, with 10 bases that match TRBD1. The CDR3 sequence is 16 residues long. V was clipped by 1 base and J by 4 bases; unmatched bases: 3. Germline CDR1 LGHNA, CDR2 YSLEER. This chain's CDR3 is CASSQARDRGNEKLFF. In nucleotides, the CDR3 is TGCGCCAGCAGCCAAGCTAGGGACAGGGGTAATGAAAAACTGTTTTTT.

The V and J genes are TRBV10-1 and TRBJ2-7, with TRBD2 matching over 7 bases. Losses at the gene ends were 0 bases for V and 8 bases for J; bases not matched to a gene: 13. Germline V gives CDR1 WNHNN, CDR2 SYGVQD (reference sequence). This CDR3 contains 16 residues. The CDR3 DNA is TGCGCCAGCAGTGAGTCGAGGGCTAGCGGCCCTGTCAAGCAGTACTTC. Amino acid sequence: CASSESRASGPVKQYF.

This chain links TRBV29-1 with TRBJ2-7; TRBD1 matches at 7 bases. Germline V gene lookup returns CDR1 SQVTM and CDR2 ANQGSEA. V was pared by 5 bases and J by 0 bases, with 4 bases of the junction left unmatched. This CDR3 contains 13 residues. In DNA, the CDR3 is TGCAGCGTTAGGGCAGGGGGCTCCTACGAGCAGTACTTC. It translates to CSVRAGGSYEQYF.

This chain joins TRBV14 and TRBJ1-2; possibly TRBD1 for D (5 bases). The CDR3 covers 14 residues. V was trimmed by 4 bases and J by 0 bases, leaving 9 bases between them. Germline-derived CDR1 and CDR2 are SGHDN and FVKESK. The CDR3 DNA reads TGTGCCAGCAGCCGCGACAGTCCTAACTATGGCTACACCTTC. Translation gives CASSRDSPNYGYTF. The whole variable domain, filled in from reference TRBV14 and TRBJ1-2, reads EAGVTQFPSHSVIEKGQTVTLRCDPISGHDNLYWYRRVMGKEIKFLLHFVKESKQDESGMPNNRFLAERTGGTYSTLKVQPAELEDSGVYFCASSRDSPNYGYTFGSGTRLTVV.